This T cell receptor (beta chain) was identified in a study of cytomegalovirus exposure and HLA in healthy donors. Study results and caveats: TCR beta chains numbering more than 150 were designated cytomegalovirus-associated. Immune exposure was documented only through CMV serostatus. There were several of the most significant clusters that appeared linked to common viral pathogens in a later analysis.

The PCR contained 60 Vbeta and 13 Jbeta primers. The method was immunoSEQ multiplex PCR; TCRdb's version includes in-frame clones alone and lacks a portion of them. The repertoire holds around 130,000 clones, with 80% to 85% as singletons. The CDR3 is made up of 15 amino acids. Germline values: CDR1 SGHTA, CDR2 FQGNSA. Between the trimmed V and J ends, which lost 5 bases and 2 bases, there was a span of 15 bases. In regard to this clone: Its antigen remains unknown.

The donors, nominally healthy at sampling, likely had unrecorded immune exposures. Material: PBMCs. The source is a man younger than 45 in good health and CMV-seronegative. The chain is built from TRBV7-2 and TRBJ2-5; no firm D call. CDR3 residues: CASSLFKSHQETQYF. CDR3 coding DNA: TGTGCCAGCAGCCTCTTTAAGAGTCATCAAGAGACCCAGTACTTC.